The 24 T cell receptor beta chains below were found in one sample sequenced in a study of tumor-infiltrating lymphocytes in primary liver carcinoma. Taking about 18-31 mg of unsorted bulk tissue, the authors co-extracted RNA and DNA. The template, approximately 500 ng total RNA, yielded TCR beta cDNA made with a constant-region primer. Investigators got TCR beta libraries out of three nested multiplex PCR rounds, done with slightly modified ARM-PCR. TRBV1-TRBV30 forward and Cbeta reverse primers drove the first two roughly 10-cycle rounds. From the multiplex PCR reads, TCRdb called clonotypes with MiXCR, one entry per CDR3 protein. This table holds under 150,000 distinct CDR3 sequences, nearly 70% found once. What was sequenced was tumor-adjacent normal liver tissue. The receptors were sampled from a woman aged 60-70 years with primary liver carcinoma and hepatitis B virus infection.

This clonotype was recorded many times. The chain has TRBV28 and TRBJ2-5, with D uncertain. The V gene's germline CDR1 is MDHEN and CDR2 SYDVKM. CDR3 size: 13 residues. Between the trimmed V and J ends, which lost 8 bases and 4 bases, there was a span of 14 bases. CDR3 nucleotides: TGTGCCAGCGCCACGGGCAGGCCAGAGACCCAGTACTTC. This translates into CASATGRPETQYF.

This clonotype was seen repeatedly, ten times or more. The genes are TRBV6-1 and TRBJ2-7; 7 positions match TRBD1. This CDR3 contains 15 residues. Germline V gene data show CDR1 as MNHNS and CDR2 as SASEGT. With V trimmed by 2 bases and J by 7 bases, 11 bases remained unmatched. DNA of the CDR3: TGTGCCAGCAGTGAATATGAGGGGGCAGGAGTAGAGCAGTACTTC. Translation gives CASSEYEGAGVEQYF.

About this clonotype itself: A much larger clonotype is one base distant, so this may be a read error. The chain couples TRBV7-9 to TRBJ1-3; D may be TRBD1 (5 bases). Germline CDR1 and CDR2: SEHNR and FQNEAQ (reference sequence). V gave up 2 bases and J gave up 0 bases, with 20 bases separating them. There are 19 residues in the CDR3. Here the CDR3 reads CASSLMGLGRVDSGNTIYF. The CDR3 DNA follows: TGTGCCAGCAGCTTAATGGGACTGGGCAGGGTAGACTCTGGAAACACCATATATTTT.

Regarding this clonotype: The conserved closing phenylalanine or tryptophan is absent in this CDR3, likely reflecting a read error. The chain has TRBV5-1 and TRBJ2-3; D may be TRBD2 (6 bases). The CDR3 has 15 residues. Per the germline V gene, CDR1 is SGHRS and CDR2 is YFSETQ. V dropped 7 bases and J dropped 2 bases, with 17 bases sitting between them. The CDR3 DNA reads TGCGCCAGCGGCCCGACTAGAGGACACACAGATACGCAGTATTTG. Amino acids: CASGPTRGHTDTQYL.

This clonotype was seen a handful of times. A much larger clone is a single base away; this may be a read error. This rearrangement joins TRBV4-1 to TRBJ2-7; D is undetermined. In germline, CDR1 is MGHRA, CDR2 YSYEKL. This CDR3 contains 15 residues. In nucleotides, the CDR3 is TGCGCCAGCAGCCAAGAGGGGTCCTACTCCTACGAGCAGCACTTC. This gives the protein CASSQEGSYSYEQHF.

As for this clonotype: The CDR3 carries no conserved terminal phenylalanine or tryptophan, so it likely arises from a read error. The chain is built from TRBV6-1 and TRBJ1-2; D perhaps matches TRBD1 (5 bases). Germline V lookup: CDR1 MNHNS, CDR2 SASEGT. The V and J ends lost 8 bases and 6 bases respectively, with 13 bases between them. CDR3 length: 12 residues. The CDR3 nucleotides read TGTGCCAGCCTTGACAGAAACAATGGCTACACCTCC. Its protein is CASLDRNNGYTS.

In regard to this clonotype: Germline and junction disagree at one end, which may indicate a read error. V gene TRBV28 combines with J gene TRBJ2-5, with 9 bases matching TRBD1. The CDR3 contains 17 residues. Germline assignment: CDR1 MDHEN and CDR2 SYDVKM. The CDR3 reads CASSFRKDRGFVKTQYF. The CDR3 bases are TGTGCCAGCAGTTTCCGAAAGGACAGGGGTTTTGTAAAGACCCAATACTTC. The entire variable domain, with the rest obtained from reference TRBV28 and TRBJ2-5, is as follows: DVKVTQSSRYLVKRTGEKVFLECVQDMDHENMFWYRQDPGLGLRLIYFSYDVKMKEKGDIPEGYSVSREKKERFSLILESASTNQTSMYLCASSFRKDRGFVKTQYFGPGTRLLVL.

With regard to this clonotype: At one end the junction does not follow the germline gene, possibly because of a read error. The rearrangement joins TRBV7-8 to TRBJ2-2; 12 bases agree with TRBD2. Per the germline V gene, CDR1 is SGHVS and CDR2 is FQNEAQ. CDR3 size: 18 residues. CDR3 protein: CASSLRRLAGGLGGGLFF. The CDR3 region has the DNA TGTGCCAGCAGCTTACGGAGGCTAGCGGGAGGGCTCGGCGGGGGGCTGTTTTTT.

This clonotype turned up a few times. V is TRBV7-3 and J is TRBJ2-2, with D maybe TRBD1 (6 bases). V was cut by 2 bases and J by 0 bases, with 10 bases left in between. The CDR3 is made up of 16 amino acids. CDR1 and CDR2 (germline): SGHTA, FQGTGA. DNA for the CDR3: TGTGCCAGCAGCTTATTAGGACAGACGAACACCGGGGAGCTGTTTTTT. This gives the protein CASSLLGQTNTGELFF.

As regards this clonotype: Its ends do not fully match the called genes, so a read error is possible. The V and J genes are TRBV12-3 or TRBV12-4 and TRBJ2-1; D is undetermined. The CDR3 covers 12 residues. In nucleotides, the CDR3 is TGTGCCAGCAGTTTAGGCAACAATGAGCAGTCCTTC. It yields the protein CASSLGNNEQSF.

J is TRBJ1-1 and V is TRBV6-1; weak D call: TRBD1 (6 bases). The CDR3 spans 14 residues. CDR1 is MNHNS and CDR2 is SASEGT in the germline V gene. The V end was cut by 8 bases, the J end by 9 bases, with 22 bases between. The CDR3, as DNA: TGTGCCAGCGATGAAAGGGGGGTAGAGGTGCAAGCTTTCTTT. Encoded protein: CASDERGVEVQAFF.

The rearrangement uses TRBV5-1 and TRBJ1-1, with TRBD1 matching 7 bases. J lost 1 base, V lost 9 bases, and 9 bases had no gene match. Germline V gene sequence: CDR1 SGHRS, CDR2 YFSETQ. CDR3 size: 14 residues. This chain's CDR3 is CANCLGTANTEAFF. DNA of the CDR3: TGCGCCAACTGCTTAGGGACAGCGAACACTGAAGCTTTCTTT.

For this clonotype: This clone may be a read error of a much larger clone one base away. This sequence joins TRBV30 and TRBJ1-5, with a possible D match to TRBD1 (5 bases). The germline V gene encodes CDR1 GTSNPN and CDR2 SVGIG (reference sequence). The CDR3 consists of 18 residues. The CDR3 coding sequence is TGTGCCTGGAGTGTCCCTACCGGGACGGGCATTAGCAGTCAGCCCCAGCATTTT. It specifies CAWSVPTGTGISSQPQHF.

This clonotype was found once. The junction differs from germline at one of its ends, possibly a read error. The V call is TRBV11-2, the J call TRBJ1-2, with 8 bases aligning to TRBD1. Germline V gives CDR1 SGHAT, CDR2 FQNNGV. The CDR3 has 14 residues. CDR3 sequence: CVSSLGTGGYGYTF. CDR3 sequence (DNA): TGTGTCAGCAGCTTAGGGACAGGCGGCTATGGGTACACCTTC.

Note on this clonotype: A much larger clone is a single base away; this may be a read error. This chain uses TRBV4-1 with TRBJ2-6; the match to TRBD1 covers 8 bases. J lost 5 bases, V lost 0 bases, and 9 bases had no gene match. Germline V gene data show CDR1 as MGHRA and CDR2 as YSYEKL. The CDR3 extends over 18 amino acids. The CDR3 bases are TGCGCCAGCAGCCAAGACGAGGCAGGGGGCGGAAGGGCCAACGTCCTGACTTTC. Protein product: CASSQDEAGGGRANVLTF.

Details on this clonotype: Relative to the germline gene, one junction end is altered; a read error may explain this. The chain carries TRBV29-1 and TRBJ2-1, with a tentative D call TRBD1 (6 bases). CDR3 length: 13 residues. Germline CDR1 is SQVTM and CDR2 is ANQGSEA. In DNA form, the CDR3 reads TGCAGCGTTGAGGGGGACATGAGCAATGAGCAGTTCTTT. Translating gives CSVEGDMSNEQFF.

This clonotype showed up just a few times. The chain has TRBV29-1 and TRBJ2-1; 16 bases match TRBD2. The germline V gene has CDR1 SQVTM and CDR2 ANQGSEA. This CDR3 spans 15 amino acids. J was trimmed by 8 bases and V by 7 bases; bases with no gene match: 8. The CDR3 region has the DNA TGCAGCGCCGGCGGGACTAGCGGGGGGGGGTATGAGCAGTTCTTC. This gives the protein CSAGGTSGGGYEQFF.

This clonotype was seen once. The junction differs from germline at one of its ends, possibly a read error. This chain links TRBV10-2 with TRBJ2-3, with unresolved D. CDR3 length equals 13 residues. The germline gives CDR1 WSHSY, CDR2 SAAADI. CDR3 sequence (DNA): TGCGCCCGCAGTGAGTCGATTGCAGATACGCAGTATTTT. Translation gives CARSESIADTQYF.

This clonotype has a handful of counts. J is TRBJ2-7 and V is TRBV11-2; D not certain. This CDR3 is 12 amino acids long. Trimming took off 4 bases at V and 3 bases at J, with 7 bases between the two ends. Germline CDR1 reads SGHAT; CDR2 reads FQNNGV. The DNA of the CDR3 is TGTGCCAGCAGCTCCTACGACTACGAGCAGTACTTC. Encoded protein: CASSSYDYEQYF.

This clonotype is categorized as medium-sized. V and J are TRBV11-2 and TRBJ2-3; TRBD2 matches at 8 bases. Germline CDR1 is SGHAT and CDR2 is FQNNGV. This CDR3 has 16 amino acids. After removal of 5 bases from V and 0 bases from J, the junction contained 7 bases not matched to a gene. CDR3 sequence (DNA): TGTGCCAGCAGCGAATGGACTAGCTCTAGCACAGATACGCAGTATTTT. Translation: CASSEWTSSSTDTQYF.

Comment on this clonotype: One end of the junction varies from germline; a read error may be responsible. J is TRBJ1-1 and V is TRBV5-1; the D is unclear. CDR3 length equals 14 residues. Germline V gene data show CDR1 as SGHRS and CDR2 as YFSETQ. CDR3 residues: CASSFAYENTEDFF. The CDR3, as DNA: TGCGCCAGCAGCTTCGCTTATGAGAACACTGAAGATTTCTTT.

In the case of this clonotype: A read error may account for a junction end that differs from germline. This CDR3 is CVSSLLAGVYNEQFF. The CDR3 DNA is TGTGTCAGCAGCTTACTAGCGGGAGTATACAATGAGCAGTTCTTC. The genes are TRBV5-1 and TRBJ2-1; 11 nucleotides agree with TRBD2. The CDR3 runs to 15 residues. Germline-derived CDR1 and CDR2 are SGHRS and YFSETQ.

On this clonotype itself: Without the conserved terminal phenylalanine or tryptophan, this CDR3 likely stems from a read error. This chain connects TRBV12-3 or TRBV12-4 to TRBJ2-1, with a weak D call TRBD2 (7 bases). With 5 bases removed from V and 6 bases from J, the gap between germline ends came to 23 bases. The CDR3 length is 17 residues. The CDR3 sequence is CASSDPSTGGLFNEQFS. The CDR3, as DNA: TGTGCCAGCAGTGACCCCAGTACGGGGGGCCTTTTCAATGAGCAGTTCTCC.

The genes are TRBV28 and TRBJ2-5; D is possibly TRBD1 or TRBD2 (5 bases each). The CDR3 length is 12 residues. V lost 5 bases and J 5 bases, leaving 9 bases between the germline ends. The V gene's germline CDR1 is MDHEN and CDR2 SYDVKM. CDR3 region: CASSQEGETQYF. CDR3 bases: TGTGCCAGCAGTCAAGAGGGGGAGACCCAGTACTTC.